A selection of T cell receptor beta chains follows, all from one sample in a study of OX40 agonist ivuxolimab in advanced cancers. The repertoire was sequenced with immunoSEQ multiplex PCR; TCRdb's copy has only in-frame clones and lacks some. Found here are 50,000 to 65,000 clones, roughly 77% of them singletons; the top ten hold roughly 0.69%. This sample comprised CD4+ or CD8+ T cells sorted from blood, obtained in a trial of the OX40 agonist ivuxolimab. These receptors were obtained from an adult with an advanced solid tumor such as melanoma, head and neck, liver or kidney cancer. The CDR3 runs from the conserved cysteine through the conserved F or W. The D gene is left open where the match is weak. Clone size appears in some rows only: once, few, many, or a class for an expanded clone.

CASSSIQGPFYEQYF TGTGCCAGCAGTTCGATACAGGGGCCATTTTACGAGCAGTACTTC TRBJ2-7 15 NA TRBD1 TRBV27
CASSSSVGNTIYF TGTGCCAGCAGCTCATCGGTGGGGAACACCATATATTTT TRBJ1-3 13 NA NA TRBV7-6
CASSPTSGVNEQYF TGTGCCAGCAGTCCCACTAGCGGGGTCAACGAGCAGTACTTC TRBJ2-7 14 NA TRBD2 TRBV11-3
CASSLRVGELFF TGTGCCAGCAGTTTAAGAGTAGGGGAGCTGTTTTTT TRBJ2-2 12 few NA TRBV28
CASSYGRTYEQYF TGTGCCAGCAGTTACGGCAGGACCTACGAGCAGTACTTC TRBJ2-7 13 medium-sized NA TRBV6-5
CASSQSSGAQETQYF TGTGCCAGCAGCCAATCGAGCGGGGCCCAAGAGACCCAGTACTTC TRBJ2-5 15 NA TRBD2 TRBV4-2
CASSLAEGDTQYF TGTGCCAGCAGCTTAGCGGAGGGAGATACGCAGTATTTT TRBJ2-3 13 few NA TRBV11-3
CASSSGWGLRGQETQYF TGTGCCAGCAGCTCTGGTTGGGGTTTGAGGGGTCAAGAGACCCAGTACTTC TRBJ2-5 17 NA NA TRBV5-4
CASSTRAGGPGGRETQYF TGTGCCAGCAGCACACGAGCGGGGGGGCCAGGGGGTCGAGAGACCCAGTACTTC TRBJ2-5 18 NA TRBD2 TRBV11-3
CSVEDLKGANYGYTF TGCAGCGTTGAAGATCTTAAGGGGGCCAACTATGGCTACACCTTC TRBJ1-2 15 NA TRBD1 TRBV29-1
CASGLVTTSGSGELFF TGTGCTAGTGGTTTGGTAACCACTAGCGGCTCCGGGGAGCTGTTTTTT TRBJ2-2 16 NA TRBD2 TRBV12-5
CASSLLGYEQYF TGTGCCAGCAGCCTTCTGGGTTACGAGCAGTACTTC TRBJ2-7 12 NA NA TRBV11-2
CASTGGGAKNIQYF TGTGCCAGCACAGGGGGAGGGGCCAAAAACATTCAGTACTTC TRBJ2-4 14 once NA TRBV6-1
CASGSDFNEQFF TGTGCTAGTGGCAGTGACTTCAATGAGCAGTTCTTC TRBJ2-1 12 NA NA TRBV12-5
CSVERGFGDTQYF TGCAGCGTTGAACGTGGCTTTGGGGATACGCAGTATTTT TRBJ2-3 13 NA NA TRBV29-1
CAMLRGTGGSPLHF TGTGCCATGCTACGAGGGACAGGGGGTTCACCCCTCCACTTT TRBJ1-6 14 NA TRBD1 TRBV7-2
CASSKLGVQSPLHF TGTGCCAGCAGTAAGTTGGGGGTTCAATCACCCCTCCACTTT TRBJ1-6 14 NA NA TRBV5-6
CASSSVDLNTEAFF TGTGCCAGCAGTTCGGTGGACCTGAACACTGAAGCTTTCTTT TRBJ1-1 14 NA NA TRBV7-8
CASSSPTRGATGELFF TGTGCCAGCAGCTCTCCCACGAGGGGGGCCACCGGGGAGCTGTTTTTT TRBJ2-2 16 NA NA TRBV9
CASSYQGYTEAFF TGTGCCAGCAGTTACCAAGGGTACACTGAAGCTTTCTTT TRBJ1-1 13 NA NA TRBV6-6
CASSLAQSEAFF TGTGCCAGCAGCTTAGCCCAGTCTGAAGCTTTCTTT TRBJ1-1 12 NA NA TRBV11-2
CASSFPSGSTDTQYF TGCGCCAGCAGCTTCCCTAGCGGGAGCACAGATACGCAGTATTTT TRBJ2-3 15 few TRBD2 TRBV5-1
CASSSGQAISAQYF TGCGCCAGCAGCTCGGGACAGGCAATAAGCGCCCAGTACTTC TRBJ2-5 14 NA TRBD1 TRBV5-1
CASSVRRQGTGETQYF TGTGCCAGCAGTGTTAGAAGACAGGGGACGGGGGAGACCCAGTACTTC TRBJ2-5 16 NA TRBD1 TRBV2
CASSLDHGAGELFF TGTGCCAGCAGCTTAGATCACGGGGCCGGGGAGCTGTTTTTT TRBJ2-2 14 NA NA TRBV7-2
CASSLGSLYQETQYF TGTGCCAGCAGCTTGGGGTCGTTGTACCAAGAGACCCAGTACTTC TRBJ2-5 15 NA NA TRBV7-6
CASSYSGLPSQTEAFF TGTGCCAGCAGTTACTCCGGTCTTCCAAGTCAGACTGAAGCTTTCTTT TRBJ1-1 16 NA NA TRBV6-5
CSVSGQGEETQYF TGCAGCGTTTCCGGACAGGGCGAGGAGACCCAGTACTTC TRBJ2-5 13 NA TRBD1 TRBV29-1
CASGWPDRDGKDTQYF TGTGCTAGTGGTTGGCCCGACAGGGACGGTAAAGATACGCAGTATTTT TRBJ2-3 16 NA TRBD1 TRBV12-5
CASSFISRQPQHF TGTGCCAGCAGTTTTATCTCGAGGCAGCCCCAGCATTTT TRBJ1-5 13 NA NA TRBV28
CASSELGGQGHTGELFF TGTGCCAGCAGTGAACTCGGGGGACAGGGACACACCGGGGAGCTGTTTTTT TRBJ2-2 17 NA TRBD1 TRBV6-1
CASSISENTEAFF TGTGCCAGTAGTATTTCCGAGAACACTGAAGCTTTCTTT TRBJ1-1 13 NA NA TRBV19
CASSLGTGVPYEQYF TGTGCCAGCAGCTTGGGCACAGGGGTGCCCTACGAGCAGTACTTC TRBJ2-7 15 NA TRBD1 TRBV5-4
CASSPPSSGGAAFF TGTGCCAGCTCACCACCCAGCAGCGGGGGGGCTGCGTTCTTC TRBJ2-1 14 NA TRBD2 TRBV18
CASSPGGQGPSYEQYF TGTGCCAGCAGCCCAGGAGGGCAGGGGCCTTCCTACGAGCAGTACTTC TRBJ2-7 16 NA NA TRBV11-3
CASSLTGEPNYGYTF TGTGCCAGCAGCTTAACAGGGGAACCTAACTATGGCTACACCTTC TRBJ1-2 15 NA TRBD1 TRBV7-6
CASSEGPLAQSEQFF TGTGCCAGCAGTGAAGGCCCTCTCGCCCAGAGTGAGCAGTTCTTC TRBJ2-1 15 NA NA TRBV2
CASSLRRGGHSTDTQYF TGTGCCAGCAGCCTCCGGAGGGGGGGCCATAGCACAGATACGCAGTATTTT TRBJ2-3 17 NA NA TRBV7-2
CASSPRQHEKLFF TGTGCCAGCAGCCCCAGACAGCATGAAAAACTGTTTTTT TRBJ1-4 13 NA NA TRBV7-9
CASSSPGSYEQYF TGTGCCAGCAGTAGCCCAGGGAGCTACGAGCAGTACTTC TRBJ2-7 13 NA NA TRBV7-6